A selection of T cell receptor beta chains follows, all from one sample in a study of OX40 agonist ivuxolimab in advanced cancers. Sequencing was performed with immunoSEQ multiplex PCR; in TCRdb, only in-frame clones are kept and a portion is missing. The data show more than 50,000 clones, with more than 65% seen just once and around 2.4% held by the top ten. The input for sequencing was CD4+ or CD8+ T cells sorted from blood, taken in a trial of the OX40 agonist ivuxolimab. The receptors were gathered from an adult with an advanced solid tumor such as melanoma, head and neck, liver or kidney cancer. Both conserved end residues are part of each CDR3. D genes are given only for firm matches. A row's size may be missing; if present it is once, few, many or a size class.

NA,few,TRBJ1-3,TRBV19,TGTGCCAGTAGTATGCGGGGGGCGCTTGGAAACACCATATATTTT,CASSMRGALGNTIYF
NA,NA,TRBJ2-7,TRBV4-2,TGTGCCAGCAGCCAGGCAGGGATTCTCCCCTACGAGCAGTACTTC,CASSQAGILPYEQYF
NA,NA,TRBJ2-3,TRBV18,TGTGCCAGCTCACCGGCCCGGTGGGGCACAGATACGCAGTATTTT,CASSPARWGTDTQYF
NA,NA,TRBJ1-1,TRBV7-2,TGTGCCAGCAGCTTAGTGACACTGAACACTGAAGCTTTCTTT,CASSLVTLNTEAFF
TRBD1,NA,TRBJ1-2,TRBV9,TGTGCCAGCAGCGCCAGACAGGGGGATATAGACTATGGCTACACCTTC,CASSARQGDIDYGYTF
NA,NA,TRBJ1-3,TRBV9,TGTGCCAGCAGCGTTTTAGGGAGTACTGGAAACACCATATATTTT,CASSVLGSTGNTIYF
TRBD1,NA,TRBJ1-5,TRBV27,TGTGCCAGCAGTTACAGGGGTAATGGTCAGCCCCAGCATTTT,CASSYRGNGQPQHF
NA,NA,TRBJ1-2,TRBV2,TGTGCCAGCAGTTCTGGAGATGGCTACACCTTC,CASSSGDGYTF
TRBD1,NA,TRBJ1-2,TRBV11-2,TGTGCCAGCAGCCAAGGGGGCTCCGCTTATGGCTACACCTTC,CASSQGGSAYGYTF
NA,once,TRBJ2-3,TRBV7-2,TGTGCCAGCAACCACGACACAGATACGCAGTATTTT,CASNHDTDTQYF
NA,NA,TRBJ2-3,TRBV6-1,TGTGCCAGCAGTGTGGGCGGGAGCACAGATACGCAGTATTTT,CASSVGGSTDTQYF
NA,NA,TRBJ1-3,TRBV5-6,TGTGCCAGCAGCTTGTGGATCTCTGGAAACACCATATATTTT,CASSLWISGNTIYF
NA,NA,TRBJ1-1,TRBV2,TGTGCCAGCAGTGAATTATCTCGGTCTCCTGAAGCTTTCTTT,CASSELSRSPEAFF
NA,NA,TRBJ1-1,TRBV5-5,TGTGCCAGCAGCTTATCCGGGATCACTGAAGCTTTCTTT,CASSLSGITEAFF
TRBD1,NA,TRBJ1-2,TRBV10-3,TGTGCCACCGCCGGGACAGGGTCTCCTGGCTACACCTTC,CATAGTGSPGYTF
NA,NA,TRBJ2-7,TRBV5-6,TGTGCCAGCAGCCCGCCGGGCGATAGGCCCTACGAGCAGTACTTC,CASSPPGDRPYEQYF
NA,NA,TRBJ1-2,TRBV6-5,TGTGCCAGCAGTCTGGCGCCCCCTAACTATGGCTACACCTTC,CASSLAPPNYGYTF
NA,NA,TRBJ2-3,TRBV7-8,TGTGCCAGCAGCCCTAGATGGGAGAACACAGATACGCAGTATTTT,CASSPRWENTDTQYF
TRBD2,once,TRBJ2-7,TRBV29-1,TGCAGCGTTAGACTAGCGGGGCCCTACGAGCAGTACTTC,CSVRLAGPYEQYF
NA,NA,TRBJ2-2,TRBV7-9,TGTGCCAGCAGCTCTCGCAGCGCCTCGGGGGAGCTGTTTTTT,CASSSRSASGELFF
NA,NA,TRBJ1-3,TRBV10-3,TGTGCCACCAACCGGGACAACTCTGGAAACACCATATATTTT,CATNRDNSGNTIYF
TRBD2,NA,TRBJ2-1,TRBV5-4,TGTGCCAGCAGCTTACCTAGCGGGGGATCCAATGAGCAGTTCTTC,CASSLPSGGSNEQFF
NA,once,TRBJ2-7,TRBV9,TGTGCCAGCAGCTCGGGGCTAAACTCCTACGAGCAGTACTTC,CASSSGLNSYEQYF
TRBD1,NA,TRBJ1-6,TRBV28,TGTGCCAGCAGTGACGCCGGACAGGGTGGGAACTCACCCCTCCACTTT,CASSDAGQGGNSPLHF
TRBD1,medium-sized,TRBJ1-6,TRBV6-4,TGTGCCAGCAGCCCCGGACAGGGGAATTCACCCCTCCACTTT,CASSPGQGNSPLHF
NA,NA,TRBJ1-2,TRBV5-1,TGCGCCAGCAGCTTGGAACTGGGGGTAATCTATGGCTACACCTTC,CASSLELGVIYGYTF